These 4 T cell receptor beta chains share one sample of origin, sequenced in a study of human T cells and chemical hapten exposure. Documented time point: healthy volunteer bleed at 2 weeks. Extraction of total RNA was performed on unfractionated whole blood. TCRdb reprocessed the RACE reads via MiXCR and lists one record per CDR3 protein. The table lists approximately 90,000 distinct CDR3 sequences, approximately 10% of them singletons, with 2.9% in the top ten. Sequenced input: whole blood. These receptors were collected from a female donor in good health. Some clones in this sample may be carry-over from other donors' samples.

This chain uses TRBV5-1 with TRBJ2-5; TRBD1 matches 10 bases. Germline V CDR1 and CDR2: SGHRS, YFSETQ. V was pared by 4 bases and J by 1 base, with 1 base of the junction left unmatched. This CDR3 region has 14 residues. The CDR3 spells CASSRDRGQETQYF. The CDR3 bases are TGCGCCAGCAGCCGGGACAGGGGCCAAGAGACCCAGTACTTC.

This chain links TRBV28 with TRBJ2-1; tentatively, D is TRBD1 (5 bases). This CDR3 is built from 15 residues. The V end was cut by 6 bases, the J end by 5 bases, with 17 bases between. Per the germline V gene, CDR1 is MDHEN and CDR2 is SYDVKM. The chain's CDR3 is CASRSQGIDNNEQFF. The CDR3 DNA reads as TGTGCCAGCAGATCGCAGGGTATCGATAACAATGAGCAGTTCTTC.

This clonotype was seen ten or more times. The chain joins TRBV20-1 to TRBJ2-7; TRBD1 matches 9 bases. The CDR3 loop spans 16 amino acids. Germline CDR1 and CDR2: DFQATT and SNEGSKA (reference sequence). The J segment lost 3 bases and the V segment lost 2 bases, leaving 11 bases of the junction unmatched. The DNA of the CDR3 is TGCAGTGCTAGAAGAGTCGGGACAGGGTTAGGCTACGAGCAGTACTTC. Protein sequence: CSARRVGTGLGYEQYF.

This chain's CDR3 is CASIEGGAGDSYNEQFF. CDR3 sequence (DNA): TGTGCCAGCATCGAAGGCGGGGCAGGGGACTCCTACAATGAGCAGTTCTTC. The V and J genes are TRBV28 and TRBJ2-1; D tentatively fits TRBD1 or TRBD2 (6 bases each). Trimming stripped 7 bases from V and 0 bases from J, with 19 bases between. This CDR3 spans 17 amino acids. The germline V gene encodes CDR1 MDHEN and CDR2 SYDVKM.